This TCR beta chain was sequenced during a study of neurological immune-mediated disorders (dated by TCRdb to 2018 to 2020). The study in broad terms: Peripheral blood TCR-beta repertoires from patients with HTLV-I-associated myelopathy (HAM/TSP), patients with multiple sclerosis, and healthy controls were compared in the study using UMI-based sequencing. Of the roughly 68 subjects in the cohort, some 14 were HAM/TSP patients, about 34 were multiple sclerosis patients, and 20 were healthy controls. The approximately 110 TCR-beta libraries covered PBMC samples along with longitudinal samples, technical triplicates, and paired sorted CD4+ and CD8+ T-cell subsets. Overall study outcomes, separate from this receptor: Across subjects, expanded clones never shared an identical CDR3 amino acid sequence, which suggests that the TCR-beta repertoires in every group were private. The highest TCR clonal expansion was observed in HAM/TSP patients, whereas the lowest was observed in MS patients, even when compared with healthy controls.

The healthy controls were volunteers from a blood bank in Maryland, USA. For unsorted PBMC libraries, 2 million PBMCs were used after storage in RNAlater at -80 degrees C until RNA extraction. Peripheral blood was subjected to Ficoll-Hypaque density gradient centrifugation to isolate PBMCs, which were then cryopreserved in liquid nitrogen. This clonotype was observed at least ten times. Its antigen remains undetermined. It has no much larger one-base neighbor in the sample; base qualities were not kept. To synthesize cDNA, template-switch 5'RACE was performed with a primer carrying a 10-nucleotide random unique molecular identifier so that each TCR transcript was tagged. Each sequencing run produced over 170 million TCR-beta sequences covering 15-18 subjects. Total RNA was extracted with the RNeasy kit. Using the KAPA Real-time Library Amplification kit, TCR-beta VDJ regions were amplified with primers for the TCR constant region and the 5'RACE anchor. A first PCR added sample indexes and Illumina adaptors, and a second PCR then raised library yield. After Ampure bead purification, the roughly 650 bp TCR product was size-selected on a 2% E-gel SizeSelection system. Before pooling, library quality was checked on a Bioanalyzer, concentration was measured with Qubit, and libraries were quantified with the Kapa Library Quantification kit. Paired-end 2 x 150 bp sequencing of the libraries was performed on an Illumina HiSeq 2500. To increase sequence diversity, roughly 24-32% phiX was spiked into each library pool. The study's own analysis went as follows. The UMI-based MiGEC pipeline processed quality-filtered reads and removed over 80% of raw TCR sequences during error correction. IMGT germline references were used for aligning VDJ genes, and each clonotype was defined as a unique CDR3 amino acid sequence together with its V-J genes. Clonal expansion, Shannon diversity, and CDR3 relatedness (CalcPairwiseDistances, ClusterSamples) were evaluated with VDJtools, and phylogenetic trees were built with CLCbio workbench. A clone was classed as expanded if it had 8 or more unique UMIs, a cutoff based on coefficient-of-variation modelling across technical triplicates. The raw public data were reprocessed by TCRdb itself: fastp quality trimming at Q25, MiXCR clonotype calling, in-frame beta chains only. Rows merge per CDR3 protein into single entries with the most common DNA and genes. The V and J calls were not made by the authors but by TCRdb's processing. Counted in this sample were approximately 48,000 distinct CDR3 sequences; roughly 17% of them appeared once. About 4.7% of the sample rests with the top ten.

Sequenced: PBMCs. The receptor was isolated from a man aged 60 to 69 in good health.

The nucleotide sequence is given as TGTGCCATCAGTGGCCCGTCCGGCCCCGGGGAGCTGTTTTTT. This codes for CAISGPSGPGELFF. Recombination joined TRBV10-3 with TRBJ2-2; the D segment cannot be called with confidence. Sequences ENHRY (CDR1) and SYGVKD (CDR2) are obtained from the germline V gene. Cut back by 4 bases and 6 bases, the V and J ends lie 12 bases apart. Including cysteine and phenylalanine, the CDR3 has 14 amino acids. Only the CDR3 DNA stays, 42 bases, in frame from base 1.